A single sample gave rise to the 23 T cell receptor beta chains below, sequenced in a study of patients and donors after allogeneic stem cell transplantation. TCRdb re-analysed the RT-PCR reads in MiXCR, keeping a single row per CDR3 protein. Found here are roughly 880,000 distinct CDR3 sequences, more than 15% of them singletons; the top ten hold 5% to 6.5%. What was sequenced was blood, either unsorted or a sorted T cell fraction (not recorded which). The receptors derive from a human donor who was either an allogeneic HSCT recipient or a stem cell or donor lymphocyte infusion donor (not recorded which). It is not recorded whose cells these are; they may come from a transplant donor.

The chain couples TRBV6-1 to TRBJ2-7; 8 positions agree with TRBD1. In germline, CDR1 is MNHNS, CDR2 SASEGT. J lost 4 bases, V lost 7 bases, and 9 bases had no gene match. The CDR3 is 14 residues long. CDR3 loop: CASNPRGPVYEQYF. The CDR3 DNA reads TGTGCCAGCAATCCCAGGGGGCCGGTATACGAGCAGTACTTC.

The chain employs TRBV12-3 or TRBV12-4 and TRBJ2-1; D is unclear. V was clipped by 5 bases and J by 9 bases, with 17 bases between them. The CDR3 is made up of 14 amino acids. In nucleotides, the CDR3 is TGTGCCAGCAGTGTATCGGCCGTTGGGTCTGAGCAGTTCTTC. Its translation: CASSVSAVGSEQFF.

This clonotype was counted only a few times. The chain recombines TRBV20-1 with TRBJ2-4; D unclear. The CDR3 runs 12 residues. V lost 0 bases and J lost 8, with 8 bases in between. CDR1 DFQATT and CDR2 SNEGSKA come from the germline V gene (reference sequence). CDR3 protein: CSARDRWDIQYF. Here the CDR3 DNA reads TGCAGTGCTAGAGATAGATGGGACATTCAGTACTTC.

This clonotype was detected ten times or more. The gene calls are TRBV29-1 and TRBJ1-1; 7 positions match TRBD1. V lost 4 bases and J lost 7; bases outside the gene matches: 9. CDR1 is SQVTM and CDR2 is ANQGSEA in the germline V gene. The CDR3 has 13 residues. The CDR3 bases are TGCAGCGTTGTAAGGGACAGAGCTAATGAAGCTTTCTTT. Protein: CSVVRDRANEAFF.

The chain has TRBV14 and TRBJ2-5; D gene ambiguous. Trimming cost V 2 bases and J 11 bases, with 15 bases left between them. Germline CDR1 SGHDN, CDR2 FVKESK. The CDR3 has 13 amino acids. CDR3 nucleotides: TGTGCCAGCAGCCAAAACCCAGGACCGAAGCAGTACTTC. Its translation: CASSQNPGPKQYF.

The rearrangement links TRBV25-1 to TRBJ1-3, with 7 bases that match TRBD1. The trim removed 8 bases at V and 2 bases at J, leaving 6 bases unmatched. The CDR3 is made up of 14 amino acids. Looked up from germline, CDR1 is MGHDK and CDR2 is SYGVNS. The CDR3 nucleotides read TGTGCCAGCCGAAAGACAGGGACTGGAAACACCATATATTTT. Residues: CASRKTGTGNTIYF.

This clonotype turned up a few times. This sequence joins TRBV5-1 and TRBJ1-2; no reliable D call. Trimming cost V 1 base and J 4 bases, with 11 bases left between them. The CDR3 is 14 residues long. Germline assignment: CDR1 SGHRS and CDR2 YFSETQ. Here the CDR3 DNA reads TGCGCCAGCAGCTTGACCACGCCGGGCTATGGCTACACCTTC. Protein: CASSLTTPGYGYTF.

The chain recombines TRBV2 with TRBJ2-1, with 12 bases identical to TRBD2. Germline V CDR1 and CDR2: SNHLY, FYNNEI. The CDR3 has 15 residues. V gave up 6 bases and J gave up 4 bases; unmatched junction bases: 4. This CDR3 is CASRNLAGGYNEQFF. The CDR3, as DNA: TGTGCCAGCAGGAACCTAGCGGGAGGGTACAATGAGCAGTTCTTC.

This chain uses TRBV2 with TRBJ1-1; D call uncertain. The CDR3 spans 15 residues. Germline CDR1 is SNHLY and CDR2 is FYNNEI. The V end was cut by 1 base, the J end by 3 bases, with 12 bases between. CDR3 sequence: CASSEVGTPDTEAFF. The CDR3 DNA is TGTGCCAGCAGTGAAGTGGGAACCCCGGACACTGAAGCTTTCTTT.

Regarding this clonotype: At one boundary the junction diverges from the germline segment, which might be a read error. The chain combines TRBV6-2 or TRBV6-3 with TRBJ2-5, with D hard to call. Germline CDR1 MNHEY, CDR2 SVGEGT. There are 11 residues in the CDR3. In DNA, the CDR3 is TGTGCCAGCAGTTACCACGAGACCCAGTACTTC. Encoded protein: CASSYHETQYF.

This sequence joins TRBV12-3 or TRBV12-4 and TRBJ2-4; D perhaps matches TRBD2 (5 bases). V was cut by 5 bases and J by 3 bases, with 8 bases left in between. The CDR3 spans 13 residues. CDR3 amino acids: CASSVGNKNIQYF. The CDR3 nucleotides read TGTGCCAGCAGTGTCGGGAACAAAAACATTCAGTACTTC.

V gene TRBV19 combines with J gene TRBJ2-7, with D perhaps matching TRBD1 or TRBD2 (6 bases each). The CDR3 spans 15 residues. V lost 4 bases, J lost 2 bases, and 15 bases lay in between. Germline V gives CDR1 LNHDA, CDR2 SQIVND (reference sequence). The CDR3 spells CASSKEGGTTYEQYF. The CDR3 bases are TGTGCCAGTAGTAAGGAGGGGGGAACAACCTACGAGCAGTACTTC. Full variable domain (outside the CDR3, taken from reference TRBV19 and TRBJ2-7): DGGITQSPKYLFRKEGQNVTLSCEQNLNHDAMYWYRQDPGQGLRLIYYSQIVNDFQKGDIAEGYSVSREKKESFPLTVTSAQKNPTAFYLCASSKEGGTTYEQYFGPGTRLTVT.

The rearrangement uses TRBV12-3 or TRBV12-4 and TRBJ1-2, with D uncertain. The CDR3 length is 11 residues. V lost 3 bases, J lost 9 bases, and 8 bases lay in between. The CDR3 loop reads CASSFGSSYTF. CDR3 DNA sequence: TGTGCCAGCAGTTTTGGCTCGAGCTACACCTTC.

The chain links TRBV4-1 to TRBJ2-5, with 9 nucleotides matching TRBD2. Per the germline V gene, CDR1 is MGHRA and CDR2 is YSYEKL. The CDR3 sequence is 18 residues long. Germline trimming cut 4 bases from V and 4 bases from J; bases unmatched to any gene: 16. Written as DNA, the CDR3 is TGCGCCAGCAGCCTCGACACCCGAGGGGGCGGGGGGGGAGAGACCCAGTACTTC. Translating gives CASSLDTRGGGGGETQYF.

This clonotype was seen more than once but under ten times. The chain carries TRBV5-1 and TRBJ1-1, with D possibly being TRBD1 (6 bases). Trimming left V 1 base short and J 2 bases short, with 12 bases between. Germline V gene data show CDR1 as SGHRS and CDR2 as YFSETQ. The CDR3 contains 15 residues. The DNA of the CDR3 is TGCGCCAGCAGCTTGTCGGGACAATTCAACACTGAAGCTTTCTTT. Translating gives CASSLSGQFNTEAFF.

The chain recombines TRBV5-1 with TRBJ1-1; 7 bases are shared with TRBD1. With V trimmed by 1 base and J by 0 bases, 3 bases remained unmatched. This CDR3 is 15 amino acids long. CDR1 and CDR2 from the germline V gene are SGHRS and YFSETQ. The CDR3 DNA is TGCGCCAGCAGCTTGCTGGGACAGTTGAACACTGAAGCTTTCTTT. Its translation is CASSLLGQLNTEAFF.

In this sample, this clonotype turned up a few times. J is TRBJ2-1 and V is TRBV27; 8 positions agree with TRBD2. From germline, CDR1 is MNHEY and CDR2 SMNVEV (reference sequence). Trimming took 1 base from V and 9 from J; bases not matched to a gene: 11. This CDR3 is built from 16 residues. Here the CDR3 DNA reads TGTGCCAGCAGTTTATGGGTCGGGAGGGCCATCGGTGAGCAGTTCTTC. Translated: CASSLWVGRAIGEQFF.

This clonotype was detected many times. J is TRBJ2-3 and V is TRBV5-1, with D unresolved. There are 15 residues in the CDR3. The germline V and J ends were trimmed by 0 bases and 1 base, with 9 bases remaining between them. The germline CDR1 and CDR2 sequences are SGHRS and YFSETQ. In DNA form, the CDR3 reads TGCGCCAGCAGCTTGGAGGTCGGTGGCACAGATACGCAGTATTTT. Protein sequence: CASSLEVGGTDTQYF.

The rearrangement links TRBV10-3 to TRBJ2-1; D unresolved. CDR3 length: 12 residues. V lost 0 bases and J 9 bases, leaving 6 bases between the germline ends. CDR1 and CDR2 (germline): ENHRY, SYGVKD. The CDR3 region is CAISESSSEQFF. For the CDR3, the DNA is TGTGCCATCAGTGAGTCTAGCTCTGAGCAGTTCTTC.

The rearrangement links TRBV30 to TRBJ1-3, with no clear D. Germline CDR1 is GTSNPN and CDR2 is SVGIG (reference sequence). The V end was cut by 4 bases, the J end by 2 bases, with 12 bases between. There are 14 residues in the CDR3. As DNA, the CDR3 is TGTGCCTGGATTAAGGCCTCCGCTGGAAACACCATATATTTT. Translated: CAWIKASAGNTIYF.

The rearrangement uses TRBV7-2 and TRBJ1-2; unclear D gene. CDR3 length: 14 residues. In germline, CDR1 is SGHTA, CDR2 FQGNSA. Trimming left V 6 bases short and J 2 bases short, with 13 bases between. CDR3 sequence (DNA): TGTGCCAGCAGACCCGGGAAGGGCAACTATGGCTACACCTTC. Protein sequence: CASRPGKGNYGYTF.

The rearrangement joins TRBV2 to TRBJ1-5; no firm D call. Germline lookup yields CDR1 SNHLY and CDR2 FYNNEI. The CDR3 consists of 12 residues. The ends were cut back, 4 bases at V and 5 bases at J, with 6 bases in the middle. CDR3 protein: CASSGVYQPQHF. The CDR3 DNA reads as TGTGCCAGCAGTGGGGTGTATCAGCCCCAGCATTTT.

The chain couples TRBV20-1 to TRBJ2-1; D might be TRBD2 (6 bases). Per the germline V gene, CDR1 is DFQATT and CDR2 is SNEGSKA (reference sequence). The CDR3 is 15 amino acids. V was cut by 5 bases and J by 0 bases, with 14 bases left in between. CDR3 residues: CSAPGDFSSYNEQFF. CDR3 in DNA: TGCAGTGCTCCTGGGGACTTCTCCTCCTACAATGAGCAGTTCTTC.